This TCR beta chain emerged from a study of cytomegalovirus exposure and HLA in healthy donors. Study-level points and caveats: In a later analysis, first-cohort TCR clusters were found to tend to co-occur in the approximately 120 validation repertoires. It was around 160 TCR beta chains that were listed as cytomegalovirus-associated. Reported results showed that the classifier diagnosed cytomegalovirus status with high specificity and sensitivity. In vitro confirmation showed three CMV-associated chains to be CMV antigen specific.

CDR3 length: 14 amino acids. Germline loops: CDR1 SGHTS, CDR2 YDEGEE. Trimming pared 0 bases from V and 3 bases from J, leaving 9 bases between. TCRdb's table, derived via immunoSEQ multiplex PCR, lists solely in-frame clones and lacks some. The sample includes 150,000 to 200,000 clones, roughly 83% of them seen just once. Points on this clone: The antigen remains unidentified.

The receptor comes from a man aged 25 to 45 in good health and CMV-seropositive. This chain links TRBV5-8 with TRBJ1-1, with a possible D match to TRBD1 (5 bases). Sequencing was performed on PBMCs. The CDR3 reads CASSLGGRDTEAFF. The CDR3 nucleotides are TGTGCCAGCAGCTTGGGGGGGAGGGACACTGAAGCTTTCTTT.